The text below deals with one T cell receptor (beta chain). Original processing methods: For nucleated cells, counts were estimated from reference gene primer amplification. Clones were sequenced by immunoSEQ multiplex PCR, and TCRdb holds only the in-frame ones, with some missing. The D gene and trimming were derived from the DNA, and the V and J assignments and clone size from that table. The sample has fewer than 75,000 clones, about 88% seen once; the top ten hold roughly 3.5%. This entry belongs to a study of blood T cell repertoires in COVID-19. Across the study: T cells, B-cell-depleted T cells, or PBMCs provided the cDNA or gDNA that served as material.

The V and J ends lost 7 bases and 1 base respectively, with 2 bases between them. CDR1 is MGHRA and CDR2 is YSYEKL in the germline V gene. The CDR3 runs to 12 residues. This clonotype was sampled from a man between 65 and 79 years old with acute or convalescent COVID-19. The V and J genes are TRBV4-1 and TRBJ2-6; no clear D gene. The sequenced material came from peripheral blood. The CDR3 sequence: CASTSGANVLTF. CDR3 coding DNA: TGCGCCAGCACGTCTGGGGCCAACGTCCTGACTTTC.